This T cell receptor (beta chain) was found in a study of blood T cells in healthy people across ages. Study results and caveats: TCR beta diversity per million T cells fell roughly linearly with age.

Germline CDR1 KGHDR, CDR2 SFDVKD. The ends lost 3 bases at V and 5 bases at J; junction bases unmatched: 2. CDR3 size: 14 residues. For the second PCR, which ran for about 7 to 12 cycles, a sample-barcoded 5' primer and a J-beta primer mix were used. TCRdb redid the calling of the 5' RACE reads with MiXCR, one entry per CDR3 protein. Here the sample spans under 2,000,000 distinct CDR3 sequences, roughly 52% being singletons. A word on this clonotype: Antigen: not known.

The specimen sequenced was blood. The chain recombines TRBV24-1 with TRBJ1-5, with 8 bases that match TRBD1. This clonotype originated in a woman aged 40 to 50 in good health. The CDR3 protein is CATSDQGADQPQHF. In nucleotides, the CDR3 is TGTGCCACCAGTGATCAGGGGGCAGATCAGCCCCAGCATTTT.